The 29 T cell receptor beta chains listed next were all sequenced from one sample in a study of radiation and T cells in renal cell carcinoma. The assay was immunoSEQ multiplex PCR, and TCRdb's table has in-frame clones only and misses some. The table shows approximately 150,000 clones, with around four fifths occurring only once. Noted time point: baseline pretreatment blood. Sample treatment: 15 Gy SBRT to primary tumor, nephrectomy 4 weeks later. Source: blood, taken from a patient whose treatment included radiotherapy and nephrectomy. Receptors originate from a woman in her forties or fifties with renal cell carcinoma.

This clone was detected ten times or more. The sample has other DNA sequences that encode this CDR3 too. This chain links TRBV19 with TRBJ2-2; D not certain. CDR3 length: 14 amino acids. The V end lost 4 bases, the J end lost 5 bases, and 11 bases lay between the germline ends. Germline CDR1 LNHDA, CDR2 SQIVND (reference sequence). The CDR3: CASSTYKETGELFF. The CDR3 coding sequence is TGTGCCAGTAGTACCTACAAGGAAACCGGGGAGCTGTTTTTT.

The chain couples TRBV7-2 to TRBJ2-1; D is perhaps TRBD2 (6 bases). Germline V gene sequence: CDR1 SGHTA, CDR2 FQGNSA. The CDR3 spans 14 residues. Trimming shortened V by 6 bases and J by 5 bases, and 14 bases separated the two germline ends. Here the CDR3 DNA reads TGTGCCAGCAGGACTAGGACGTTAGACAATGAGCAGTTCTTC. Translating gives CASRTRTLDNEQFF.

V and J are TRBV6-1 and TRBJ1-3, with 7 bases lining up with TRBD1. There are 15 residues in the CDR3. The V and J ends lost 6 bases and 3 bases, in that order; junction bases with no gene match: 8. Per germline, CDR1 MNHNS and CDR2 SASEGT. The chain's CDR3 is CASSPDRVGGNTIYF. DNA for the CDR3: TGTGCCAGCAGCCCAGACAGGGTCGGTGGAAACACCATATATTTT.

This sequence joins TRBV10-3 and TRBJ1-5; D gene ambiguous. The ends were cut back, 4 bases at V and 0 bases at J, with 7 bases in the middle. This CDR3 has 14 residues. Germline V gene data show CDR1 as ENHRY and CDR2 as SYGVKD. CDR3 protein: CAISVDGSNQPQHF. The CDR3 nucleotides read TGTGCCATCAGTGTGGACGGTAGCAATCAGCCCCAGCATTTT.

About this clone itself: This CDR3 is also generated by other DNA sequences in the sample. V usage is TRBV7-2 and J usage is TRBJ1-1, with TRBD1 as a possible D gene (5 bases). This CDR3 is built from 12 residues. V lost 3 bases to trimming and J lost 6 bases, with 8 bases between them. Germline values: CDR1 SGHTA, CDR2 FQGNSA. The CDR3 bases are TGTGCCAGCAGCTTGGGGGTTTCTGAAGCTTTCTTT. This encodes CASSLGVSEAFF.

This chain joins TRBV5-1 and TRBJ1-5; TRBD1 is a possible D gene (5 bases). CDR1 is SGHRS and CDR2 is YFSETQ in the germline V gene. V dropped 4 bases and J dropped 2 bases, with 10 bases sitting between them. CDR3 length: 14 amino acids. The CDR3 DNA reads TGCGCCAGCAGCCCAGGGCACGGCAATCAGCCCCAGCATTTT. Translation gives CASSPGHGNQPQHF.

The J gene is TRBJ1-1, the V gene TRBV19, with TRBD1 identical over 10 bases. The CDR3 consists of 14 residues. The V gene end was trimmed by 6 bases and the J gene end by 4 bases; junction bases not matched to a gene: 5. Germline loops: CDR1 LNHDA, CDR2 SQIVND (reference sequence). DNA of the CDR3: TGTGCCAGTAGCCGACAGGGGGCGGGCACTGAAGCTTTCTTT. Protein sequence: CASSRQGAGTEAFF.

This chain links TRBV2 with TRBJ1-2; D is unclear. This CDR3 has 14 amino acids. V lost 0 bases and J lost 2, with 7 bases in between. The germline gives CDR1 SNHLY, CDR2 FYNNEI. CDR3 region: CASSEATGNYGYTF. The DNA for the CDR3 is TGTGCCAGCAGTGAAGCTACCGGAAACTATGGCTACACCTTC.

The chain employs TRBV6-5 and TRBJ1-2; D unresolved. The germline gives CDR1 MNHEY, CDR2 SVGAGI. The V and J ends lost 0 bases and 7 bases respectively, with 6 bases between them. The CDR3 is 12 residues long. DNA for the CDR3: TGTGCCAGCAGTTACTCGCCGGGTGGCTACACCTTC. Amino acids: CASSYSPGGYTF.

CDR3 sequence reads: CASSKSLGSEKLFF. The CDR3 nucleotides are TGCGCCAGCAGTAAGTCTCTGGGTTCTGAAAAACTGTTTTTT. V gene TRBV4-3 combines with J gene TRBJ1-4; D unclear. Germline V gene lookup returns CDR1 LGHNA and CDR2 YSLEER. The CDR3 is 14 residues long. Trimming removed 6 bases from V and 7 bases from J, with 15 bases in between.

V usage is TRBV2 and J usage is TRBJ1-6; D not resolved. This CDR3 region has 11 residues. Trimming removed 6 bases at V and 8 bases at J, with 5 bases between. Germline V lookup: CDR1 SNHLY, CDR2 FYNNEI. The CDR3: CASRWDSPLHF. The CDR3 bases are TGTGCCAGCAGGTGGGATTCACCCCTCCACTTT.

The CDR3: CASQEGLMNTEAFF. CDR3 DNA sequence: TGTGCCAGCCAGGAGGGCCTCATGAACACTGAAGCTTTCTTT. The genes are TRBV9 and TRBJ1-1; D gene uncertain. From germline, CDR1 is SGDLS and CDR2 YYNGEE. This CDR3 region has 14 residues. The V and J ends lost 7 bases and 0 bases respectively, with 13 bases between them.

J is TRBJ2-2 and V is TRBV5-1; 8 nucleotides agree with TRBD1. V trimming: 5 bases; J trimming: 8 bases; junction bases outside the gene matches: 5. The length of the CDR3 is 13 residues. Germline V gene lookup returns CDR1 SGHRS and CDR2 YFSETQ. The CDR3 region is CASRGQGGGELFF. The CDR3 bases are TGCGCCAGCAGAGGACAGGGAGGAGGGGAGCTGTTTTTT.

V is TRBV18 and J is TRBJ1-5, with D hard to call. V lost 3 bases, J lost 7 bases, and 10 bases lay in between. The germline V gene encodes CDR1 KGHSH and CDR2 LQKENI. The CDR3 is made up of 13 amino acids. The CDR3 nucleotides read TGTGCCAGCTCACCTACGACGGAACAGCCCCAGCATTTT. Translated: CASSPTTEQPQHF.

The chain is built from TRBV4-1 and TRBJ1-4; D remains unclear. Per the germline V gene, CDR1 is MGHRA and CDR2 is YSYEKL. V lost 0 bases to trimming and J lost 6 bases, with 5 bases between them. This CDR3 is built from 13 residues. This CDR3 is CASSQDTDEKLFF. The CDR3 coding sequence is TGCGCCAGCAGCCAAGATACGGATGAAAAACTGTTTTTT.

CDR3 residues: CASSSITGGRNYGYTF. DNA of the CDR3: TGCGCCAGCAGCTCCATTACAGGGGGCCGAAACTATGGCTACACCTTC. The rearrangement joins TRBV5-1 to TRBJ1-2; the match to TRBD1 covers 9 bases. V was pared by 3 bases and J by 2 bases, with 8 bases of the junction left unmatched. Per germline, CDR1 SGHRS and CDR2 YFSETQ. This CDR3 is 16 amino acids long.

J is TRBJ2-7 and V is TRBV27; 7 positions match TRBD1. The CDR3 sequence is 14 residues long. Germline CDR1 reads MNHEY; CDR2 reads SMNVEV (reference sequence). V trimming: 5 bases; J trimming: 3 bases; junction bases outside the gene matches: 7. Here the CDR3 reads CASSQTRTGYEQYF. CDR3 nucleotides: TGTGCCAGCAGTCAAACCAGGACAGGCTACGAGCAGTACTTC.

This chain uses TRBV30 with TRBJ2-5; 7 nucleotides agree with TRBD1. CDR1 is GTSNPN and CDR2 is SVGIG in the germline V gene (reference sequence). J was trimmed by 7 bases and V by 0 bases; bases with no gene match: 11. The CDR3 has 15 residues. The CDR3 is CAWSVLAGGEGTQYF. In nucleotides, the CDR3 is TGTGCCTGGAGTGTACTCGCAGGGGGTGAGGGGACCCAGTACTTC.

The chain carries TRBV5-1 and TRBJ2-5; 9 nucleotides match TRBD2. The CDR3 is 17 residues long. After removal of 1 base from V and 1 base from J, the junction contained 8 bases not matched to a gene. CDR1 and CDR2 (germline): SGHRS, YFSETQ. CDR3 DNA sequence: TGCGCCAGCAGCTTGAGGGTAGCGGGGGCCTCCCAAGAGACCCAGTACTTC. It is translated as CASSLRVAGASQETQYF.

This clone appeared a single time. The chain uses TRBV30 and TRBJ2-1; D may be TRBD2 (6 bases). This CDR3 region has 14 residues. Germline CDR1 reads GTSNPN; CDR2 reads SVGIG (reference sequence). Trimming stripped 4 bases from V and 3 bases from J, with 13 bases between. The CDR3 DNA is TGTGCCTGGATAGCGGCTGGCCTCTACAATGAGCAGTTCTTC. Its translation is CAWIAAGLYNEQFF.

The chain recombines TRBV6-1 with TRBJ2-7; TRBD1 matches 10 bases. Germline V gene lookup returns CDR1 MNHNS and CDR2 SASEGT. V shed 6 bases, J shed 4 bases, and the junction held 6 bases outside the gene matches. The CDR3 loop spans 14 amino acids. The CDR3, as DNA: TGTGCCAGCAGGGGGGACAGGGGCGTTTACGAGCAGTACTTC. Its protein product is CASRGDRGVYEQYF.

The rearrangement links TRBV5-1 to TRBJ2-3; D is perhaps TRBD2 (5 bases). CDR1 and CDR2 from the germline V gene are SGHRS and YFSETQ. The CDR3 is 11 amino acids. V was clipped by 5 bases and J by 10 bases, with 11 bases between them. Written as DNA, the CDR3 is TGCGCCAGCAGGGAGGCCGGGGCGCAGTATTTT. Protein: CASREAGAQYF. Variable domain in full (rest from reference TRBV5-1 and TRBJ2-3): KAGVTQTPRYLIKTRGQQVTLSCSPISGHRSVSWYQQTPGQGLQFLFEYFSETQRNKGNFPGRFSGRQFSNSRSEMNVSTLELGDSALYLCASREAGAQYFGPGTRLTVL.

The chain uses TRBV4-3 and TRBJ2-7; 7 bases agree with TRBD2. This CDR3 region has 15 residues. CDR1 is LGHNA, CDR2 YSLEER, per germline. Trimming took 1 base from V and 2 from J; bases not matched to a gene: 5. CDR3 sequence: CASSQGRLAPYEQYF. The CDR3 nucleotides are TGCGCCAGCAGCCAAGGCAGACTAGCCCCCTACGAGCAGTACTTC.

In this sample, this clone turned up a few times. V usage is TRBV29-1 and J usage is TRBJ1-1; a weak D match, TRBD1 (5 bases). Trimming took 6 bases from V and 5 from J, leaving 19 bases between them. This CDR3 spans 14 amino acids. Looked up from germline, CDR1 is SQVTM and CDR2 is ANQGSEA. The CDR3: CSVVTGQGGTEAFF. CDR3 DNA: TGCAGCGTAGTGACTGGGCAGGGAGGAACTGAAGCTTTCTTT.

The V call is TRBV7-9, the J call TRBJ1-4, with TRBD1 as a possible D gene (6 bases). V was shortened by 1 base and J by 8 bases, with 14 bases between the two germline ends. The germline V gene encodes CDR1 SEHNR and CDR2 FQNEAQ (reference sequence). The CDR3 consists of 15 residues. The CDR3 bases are TGTGCCAGCAGCTTAGTGCTACAGGGAGGAGAAAAACTGTTTTTT. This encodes CASSLVLQGGEKLFF.

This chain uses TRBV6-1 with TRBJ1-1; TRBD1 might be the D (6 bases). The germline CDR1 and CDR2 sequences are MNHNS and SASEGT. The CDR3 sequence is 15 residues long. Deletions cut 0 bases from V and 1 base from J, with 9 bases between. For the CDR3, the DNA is TGTGCCAGCAGTGAAGCTGGCAGGGGGAACACTGAAGCTTTCTTT. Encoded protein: CASSEAGRGNTEAFF.

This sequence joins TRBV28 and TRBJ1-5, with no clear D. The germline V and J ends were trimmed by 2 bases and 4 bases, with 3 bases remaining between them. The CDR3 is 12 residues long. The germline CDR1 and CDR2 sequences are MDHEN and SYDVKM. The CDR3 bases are TGTGCCAGCAGTTTAATAAATCAGCCCCAGCATTTT. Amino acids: CASSLINQPQHF.

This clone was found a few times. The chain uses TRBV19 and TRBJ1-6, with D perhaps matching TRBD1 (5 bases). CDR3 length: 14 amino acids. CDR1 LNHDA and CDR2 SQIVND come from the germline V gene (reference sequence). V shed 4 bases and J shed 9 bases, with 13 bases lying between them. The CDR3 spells CASSTQGWGSPLHF. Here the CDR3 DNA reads TGTGCCAGTAGTACCCAGGGTTGGGGTTCACCCCTCCACTTT.

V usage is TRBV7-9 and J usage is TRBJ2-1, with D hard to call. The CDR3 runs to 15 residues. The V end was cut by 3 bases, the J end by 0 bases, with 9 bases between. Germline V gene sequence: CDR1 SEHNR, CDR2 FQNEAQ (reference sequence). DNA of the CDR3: TGTGCCAGCAGCTTTGGTGAACCCTCCTACAATGAGCAGTTCTTC. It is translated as CASSFGEPSYNEQFF.